Presented here are 30 T cell receptor beta chains from one specimen sequenced in a study of cytomegalovirus exposure and HLA in healthy donors. The PCR contained 60 Vbeta and 13 Jbeta primers. Profiled with immunoSEQ multiplex PCR; TCRdb holds only in-frame clones, not every one. Of 120,000 or so clones listed, 80% are singletons. The sequencing sample was made of PBMCs. The source of these receptors is a woman aged 60-70 years in good health and CMV-seropositive.

This chain links TRBV7-8 with TRBJ2-7; TRBD1 matches at 7 bases. Germline V CDR1 and CDR2: SGHVS, FQNEAQ. The CDR3 has 16 residues. V shed 5 bases and J 7 bases; nucleotides not matched to a gene: 17. The CDR3 reads CASSPFSGTASFEQYF. The CDR3 nucleotides are TGTGCCAGCAGCCCATTTTCCGGGACAGCCTCTTTTGAGCAGTACTTC.

This clone has just one count. This chain connects TRBV5-1 to TRBJ2-3; tentatively, D is TRBD1 (6 bases). The germline gives CDR1 SGHRS, CDR2 YFSETQ. The CDR3 is 14 amino acids. V lost 4 bases and J lost 0, with 9 bases in between. This CDR3 reads CASSPGQSTDTQYF. CDR3 coding DNA: TGCGCCAGCAGCCCCGGACAGAGCACAGATACGCAGTATTTT. Supplemented by reference TRBV5-1 and TRBJ2-3, the full variable domain reads KAGVTQTPRYLIKTRGQQVTLSCSPISGHRSVSWYQQTPGQGLQFLFEYFSETQRNKGNFPGRFSGRQFSNSRSEMNVSTLELGDSALYLCASSPGQSTDTQYFGPGTRLTVL.

The genes are TRBV29-1 and TRBJ2-7; 9 bases match TRBD1. The CDR3 spans 14 residues. The V and J ends lost 3 bases and 2 bases, in that order; junction bases with no gene match: 5. The V gene's germline CDR1 is SQVTM and CDR2 ANQGSEA. The CDR3 loop reads CSVDGTGRPYEQYF. The CDR3, as DNA: TGCAGCGTTGATGGGACAGGGAGACCCTACGAGCAGTACTTC.

This clone appeared a few times. CDR3 amino acids: CASSSTVYEQYF. In DNA, the CDR3 is TGTGCCAGCAGTTCGACAGTCTACGAGCAGTACTTC. The V gene is TRBV28, the J gene TRBJ2-7, with D maybe TRBD1 (5 bases). The CDR3 length is 12 residues. Per germline, CDR1 MDHEN and CDR2 SYDVKM. V dropped 4 bases and J dropped 3 bases, with 7 bases sitting between them.

The DNA of the CDR3 is TGTGCCAGCAGACCCGGGGGGGGCGGTTCACCCCTCCACTTT. Translation gives CASRPGGGGSPLHF. The V call is TRBV6-5, the J call TRBJ1-6; the D gene is possibly TRBD1 (6 bases). The germline V gene has CDR1 MNHEY and CDR2 SVGAGI. V was shortened by 6 bases and J by 9 bases, with 15 bases between the two germline ends. This CDR3 is 14 amino acids long.

The V call is TRBV19, the J call TRBJ2-7, with TRBD1 identical over 10 bases. This CDR3 is 17 amino acids long. The germline CDR1 and CDR2 sequences are LNHDA and SQIVND (reference sequence). Trimming took 3 bases from V and 5 from J; bases not matched to a gene: 13. The CDR3 is CASSMEHAGTGANEQYF. As DNA, the CDR3 is TGTGCCAGTAGTATGGAGCACGCCGGGACAGGGGCCAACGAGCAGTACTTC. The variable domain in full, with the rest retrieved from reference TRBV19 and TRBJ2-7, is DGGITQSPKYLFRKEGQNVTLSCEQNLNHDAMYWYRQDPGQGLRLIYYSQIVNDFQKGDIAEGYSVSREKKESFPLTVTSAQKNPTAFYLCASSMEHAGTGANEQYFGPGTRLTVT.

To note about this clone: Germline and junction disagree at one end, which may indicate a read error. The identical CDR3 is also encoded by other nucleotide sequences in the sample. The CDR3 is CASSEAYWREGSQETQYF. In DNA, the CDR3 is TGTGCCAGCAGCGAAGCGTATTGGAGGGAGGGGTCTCAGGAGACCCAGTACTTC. This chain joins TRBV6-1 and TRBJ2-5; 7 bases line up with TRBD2. The CDR3 extends over 18 amino acids. Germline CDR1 and CDR2: MNHNS and SASEGT.

The chain is built from TRBV7-3 and TRBJ2-2; 16 nucleotides line up with TRBD2. This CDR3 contains 18 residues. With 4 bases clipped from V and 1 base from J, the junction kept 3 bases outside the gene matches. Germline loops: CDR1 SGHTA, CDR2 FQGTGA. The CDR3 DNA sequence: TGTGCCAGCAGCTGGGGACTAGCGGGAGGGGTGAACACCGGGGAGCTGTTTTTT. Translating it yields CASSWGLAGGVNTGELFF.

V and J are TRBV6-4 and TRBJ1-2; TRBD1 matches 7 bases. Germline CDR1 and CDR2: MRHNA and SNTAGT. Germline trimming cut 7 bases from V and 4 bases from J; bases unmatched to any gene: 21. CDR3 length: 18 residues. The CDR3 nucleotides are TGTGCCAGCATTCGAAACCGGGACAGAGAAAAAATTTCCTATGGCTACACCTTC. This encodes CASIRNRDREKISYGYTF.

The chain carries TRBV9 and TRBJ1-1; 7 bases align to TRBD1. J lost 6 bases, V lost 0 bases, and 5 bases had no gene match. There are 14 residues in the CDR3. The germline V gene encodes CDR1 SGDLS and CDR2 YYNGEE. The CDR3 sequence: CASSVVQGVPEAFF. CDR3 in DNA: TGTGCCAGCAGCGTAGTCCAGGGGGTCCCTGAAGCTTTCTTT.

The chain combines TRBV30 with TRBJ2-2; 7 positions match TRBD1. CDR1 is GTSNPN and CDR2 is SVGIG in the germline V gene (reference sequence). This CDR3 contains 15 residues. V trimming: 2 bases; J trimming: 5 bases; junction bases outside the gene matches: 8. The CDR3 nucleotides read TGTGCCTGGAGTAAAGGACAGGCTAGGACCGGGGAGCTGTTTTTT. It is translated as CAWSKGQARTGELFF.

The chain has TRBV5-1 and TRBJ2-1; TRBD2 agrees at 10 bases. Germline V gene sequence: CDR1 SGHRS, CDR2 YFSETQ. Trimming took 4 bases from V and 9 from J; bases not matched to a gene: 4. This CDR3 contains 13 residues. The CDR3: CASSKIAGGEQFF. The CDR3 DNA is TGCGCCAGCAGCAAAATAGCGGGAGGTGAGCAGTTCTTC.

This chain uses TRBV15 with TRBJ2-1; possibly TRBD2 for D (6 bases). Per the germline V gene, CDR1 is LNHNV and CDR2 is YYDKDF (reference sequence). Trimming left V 0 bases short and J 7 bases short, with 19 bases between. The CDR3 is 17 residues long. CDR3 bases: TGTGCCACCAGCAGAGACATCATATTAGCGGCTTGGAATGAGCAGTTCTTC. Residues: CATSRDIILAAWNEQFF. The complete variable domain, with remaining parts taken from reference TRBV15 and TRBJ2-1, reads DAMVIQNPRYQVTQFGKPVTLSCSQTLNHNVMYWYQQKSSQAPKLLFHYYDKDFNNEADTPDNFQSRRPNTSFCFLDIRSPGLGDTAMYLCATSRDIILAAWNEQFFGPGTRLTVL.

This chain connects TRBV28 to TRBJ1-4; perhaps TRBD1 as D (5 bases). This CDR3 is 13 amino acids long. Between the trimmed V and J ends, which lost 7 bases and 7 bases, there was a span of 13 bases. Looked up from germline, CDR1 is MDHEN and CDR2 is SYDVKM. The CDR3 sequence: CASNSGQGEKLFF. The CDR3 coding sequence is TGTGCCAGCAATTCAGGGCAGGGTGAAAAACTGTTTTTT.

This clone was recorded only once. J is TRBJ1-1 and V is TRBV6-1; no clear D gene. The CDR3 consists of 15 residues. Trimming pared 3 bases from V and 1 base from J, leaving 12 bases between. Per germline, CDR1 MNHNS and CDR2 SASEGT. In DNA form, the CDR3 reads TGTGCCAGCAGTGAGGCTTTCCTCCAGAACACTGAAGCTTTCTTT. Its translation: CASSEAFLQNTEAFF.

The chain joins TRBV27 to TRBJ1-1; D is possibly TRBD1 (5 bases). Trimming shortened V by 3 bases and J by 2 bases, and 7 bases separated the two germline ends. CDR3 length equals 13 residues. Germline V gene data show CDR1 as MNHEY and CDR2 as SMNVEV (reference sequence). Written as DNA, the CDR3 is TGTGCCAGCAGTTTTTGGGGCAACACTGAAGCTTTCTTT. Amino acid sequence: CASSFWGNTEAFF.

This sequence joins TRBV7-9 and TRBJ2-5, with 7 nucleotides matching TRBD2. Germline CDR1 and CDR2: SEHNR and FQNEAQ (reference sequence). The CDR3 loop spans 14 amino acids. V shed 3 bases and J 5 bases; nucleotides not matched to a gene: 6. This CDR3 is CASSFGGSLETQYF. CDR3 in DNA: TGTGCCAGCAGCTTCGGCGGGAGTTTGGAGACCCAGTACTTC.

The chain uses TRBV11-3 and TRBJ2-1; D gene ambiguous. The CDR3 loop spans 13 amino acids. The V and J ends lost 0 bases and 6 bases respectively, with 6 bases between them. Germline CDR1 and CDR2: SGHNT and YENEEA. As DNA, the CDR3 is TGTGCCAGCAGCTTAGAAGCGCCCAATGAGCAGTTCTTC. Its protein is CASSLEAPNEQFF.

The V gene is TRBV6-5, the J gene TRBJ2-5; D gene ambiguous. Germline V gives CDR1 MNHEY, CDR2 SVGAGI. V was cut by 0 bases and J by 1 base, with 6 bases left in between. This CDR3 comprises 14 residues. The CDR3 loop is CASSYSGSQETQYF. CDR3 bases: TGTGCCAGCAGTTACTCGGGCAGCCAAGAGACCCAGTACTTC.

This clone was found once. This rearrangement joins TRBV5-1 to TRBJ2-2; 12 positions agree with TRBD2. Germline V CDR1 and CDR2: SGHRS, YFSETQ. The CDR3 has 19 amino acids. Trimming cost V 3 bases and J 0 bases; bases outside gene matches: 9. CDR3 residues: CASSSPSGRGTANTGELFF. The CDR3 coding sequence is TGCGCCAGCAGCTCCCCTAGCGGGAGGGGGACCGCGAACACCGGGGAGCTGTTTTTT.

This clone was recorded a few times. V is TRBV6-1 and J is TRBJ2-7; D is unresolved. Germline V gene data show CDR1 as MNHNS and CDR2 as SASEGT. Trimming took off 7 bases at V and 3 bases at J, with 7 bases between the two ends. The CDR3 has 11 amino acids. The CDR3 loop reads CASTRIYEQYF. The CDR3 bases are TGTGCCAGCACCAGAATCTACGAGCAGTACTTC.

This sequence joins TRBV18 and TRBJ2-7; D gene unclear. The germline V gene encodes CDR1 KGHSH and CDR2 LQKENI. The CDR3 has 13 residues. The V gene lost 0 bases and the J gene lost 4 bases, with 7 bases spanning the gap. CDR3 region: CASSPPDKYEQYF. CDR3 sequence (DNA): TGTGCCAGCTCACCACCAGACAAGTACGAGCAGTACTTC.

This rearrangement joins TRBV7-7 to TRBJ2-1; weak D call: TRBD2 (5 bases). Germline V gives CDR1 SSHAT, CDR2 FNYEAQ (reference sequence). The V end lost 5 bases, the J end lost 13 bases, and 18 bases lay between the germline ends. This CDR3 is built from 13 residues. CDR3 sequence: CASSKGTWTLQFF. CDR3 in DNA: TGTGCCAGCAGCAAAGGCACGTGGACTTTACAGTTCTTC.

The genes are TRBV9 and TRBJ1-2; tentatively, D is TRBD1 (5 bases). Trimming left V 4 bases short and J 3 bases short, with 16 bases between. CDR3 size: 15 residues. Germline loops: CDR1 SGDLS, CDR2 YYNGEE. CDR3 sequence reads: CASSPDSVLDYGYTF. CDR3 coding DNA: TGTGCCAGCAGCCCCGACAGCGTCCTCGACTATGGCTACACCTTC.

The gene calls are TRBV5-1 and TRBJ2-5, with 10 bases lining up with TRBD1. Germline trimming cut 4 bases from V and 5 bases from J; bases unmatched to any gene: 8. Germline V gene lookup returns CDR1 SGHRS and CDR2 YFSETQ. CDR3 length: 15 amino acids. The CDR3 nucleotides read TGCGCCAGCAGCACATGGGACAGGGGAGGGGAGACCCAGTACTTC. This gives the protein CASSTWDRGGETQYF.

This clone was observed a single time. V usage is TRBV5-1 and J usage is TRBJ1-3, with D perhaps matching TRBD1 (6 bases). Germline assignment: CDR1 SGHRS and CDR2 YFSETQ. Trimming left V 1 base short and J 2 bases short, with 10 bases between. This CDR3 comprises 15 residues. The CDR3 region has the DNA TGCGCCAGCAGCTTGCAACAGGGCCCTGGAAACACCATATATTTT. Protein sequence: CASSLQQGPGNTIYF.

This sequence joins TRBV5-4 and TRBJ2-1, with D unresolved. Germline V lookup: CDR1 SGHNT, CDR2 YYREEE (reference sequence). This CDR3 is 14 amino acids long. The V gene lost 0 bases and the J gene lost 9 bases, with 13 bases spanning the gap. Written as DNA, the CDR3 is TGTGCCAGCAGCTTGGTATCTAGTTTGTCTGAGCAGTTCTTC. It yields the protein CASSLVSSLSEQFF.

The chain carries TRBV5-1 and TRBJ1-2, with 10 positions matching TRBD1. The CDR3 runs to 16 residues. The ends lost 3 bases at V and 0 bases at J; junction bases unmatched: 5. The V gene's germline CDR1 is SGHRS and CDR2 YFSETQ. The CDR3 is CASSSSGTGANYGYTF. DNA for the CDR3: TGCGCCAGCAGCTCCTCCGGGACAGGGGCTAACTATGGCTACACCTTC.

This chain joins TRBV7-8 and TRBJ2-7; TRBD2 is a possible D gene (6 bases). Germline loops: CDR1 SGHVS, CDR2 FQNEAQ. There are 14 residues in the CDR3. V lost 1 base and J 2 bases, leaving 9 bases between the germline ends. The CDR3 is CASSLVGGAYEQYF. Written as DNA, the CDR3 is TGTGCCAGCAGCTTAGTTGGAGGGGCCTACGAGCAGTACTTC.

This clone was observed a handful of times. V and J are TRBV19 and TRBJ2-3, with TRBD2 matching over 7 bases. With V trimmed by 5 bases and J by 3 bases, 8 bases remained unmatched. Germline lookup yields CDR1 LNHDA and CDR2 SQIVND (reference sequence). The CDR3 totals 15 residues. The CDR3 loop is CASSYVSGKTDTQYF. The CDR3, as DNA: TGTGCCAGTAGTTACGTAAGCGGGAAGACAGATACGCAGTATTTT.